What follows are 31 T cell receptor beta chains derived from one specimen sequenced in a study of human T cells and chemical hapten exposure. Stated time point: patch test 1, 2 weeks after DPC sensitization. Treatment denoted: therapeutic diphenylcyclopropenone sensitization with weekly scalp DPC. TCRdb independently ran MiXCR on the RACE reads; one entry per CDR3 protein. The data hold 75,000 to 100,000 distinct CDR3 sequences, with around 12% observed a single time. Sequenced here: whole blood, sampled in connection with sensitization to the hapten diphenylcyclopropenone (DPC). These receptors were collected from a woman between 40 and 55 years old with alopecia areata. Some clones in this sample may be carry-over from other donors' samples.

This CDR3 is CASSPGQWAMNEQFF. The DNA for the CDR3 is TGTGCCAGCAGCCCGGGACAGTGGGCTATGAATGAGCAGTTCTTC. The chain joins TRBV4-2 to TRBJ2-1, with 7 bases fitting TRBD1. CDR1 and CDR2 from the germline V gene are LGHNA and YNFKEQ. The length of the CDR3 is 15 residues. V lost 4 bases to trimming and J lost 7 bases; unmatched junction nucleotides: 10.

This clonotype was detected a few times. Here the CDR3 DNA reads TGCAGTGCTAGGATTGGAAATCAGCCCCAGCATTTT. Protein: CSARIGNQPQHF. The gene calls are TRBV20-1 and TRBJ1-5; D ambiguous. Germline-derived CDR1 and CDR2 are DFQATT and SNEGSKA (reference sequence). Trimming pared 3 bases from V and 4 bases from J, leaving 7 bases between. This CDR3 contains 12 residues.

This clonotype was seen more than once but under ten times. The chain couples TRBV4-1 to TRBJ2-3, with a tentative D call TRBD1 (5 bases). The V end lost 2 bases, the J end lost 0 bases, and 9 bases lay between the germline ends. Looked up from germline, CDR1 is MGHRA and CDR2 is YSYEKL. This CDR3 has 15 amino acids. Written as DNA, the CDR3 is TGCGCCAGCAGCCAATCAGGGTCTAGCACAGATACGCAGTATTTT. Its translation is CASSQSGSSTDTQYF.

This clonotype was observed a few times. This chain links TRBV12-3 or TRBV12-4 with TRBJ1-4; D unclear. The CDR3 length is 16 residues. Trimming pared 5 bases from V and 4 bases from J, leaving 17 bases between. CDR3 nucleotide sequence: TGTGCCAGCAGTAATTATAGGACGGCAAATAATGAAAAACTGTTTTTT. Its translation: CASSNYRTANNEKLFF.

The chain joins TRBV18 to TRBJ1-1; the match to TRBD1 covers 9 bases. The germline gives CDR1 KGHSH, CDR2 LQKENI. The ends lost 3 bases at V and 1 base at J; junction bases unmatched: 6. CDR3 length: 16 residues. CDR3 bases: TGTGCCAGCTCACCGAAGAGGGACAGGGAGAACACTGAAGCTTTCTTT. Protein sequence: CASSPKRDRENTEAFF.

The V and J genes are TRBV5-1 and TRBJ2-3; 10 bases match TRBD2. The J segment lost 4 bases and the V segment lost 6 bases, leaving 5 bases of the junction unmatched. The CDR3 length is 14 residues. Germline values: CDR1 SGHRS, CDR2 YFSETQ. CDR3 region: CASKEREGPDTQYF. The CDR3 DNA is TGCGCCAGCAAGGAGCGGGAGGGCCCAGATACGCAGTATTTT.

This clonotype has a handful of counts. This sequence joins TRBV12-3 or TRBV12-4 and TRBJ1-6; D not resolved. This CDR3 has 15 residues. V shed 6 bases and J shed 7 bases, with 16 bases lying between them. In DNA, the CDR3 is TGTGCCAGCAGGCTCGGTGGTCCTACAAATTCACCCCTCCACTTT. This codes for CASRLGGPTNSPLHF.

This clonotype was detected once. V is TRBV7-9 and J is TRBJ1-6; TRBD1 agrees at 8 bases. Germline loops: CDR1 SEHNR, CDR2 FQNEAQ (reference sequence). V lost 3 bases to trimming and J lost 6 bases; unmatched junction nucleotides: 4. The CDR3 is 15 residues long. The CDR3 is CASSFDGQGNSPLHF. The CDR3 bases are TGTGCCAGCAGCTTCGATGGACAGGGTAATTCACCCCTCCACTTT. The full variable domain, rest sourced from reference TRBV7-9 and TRBJ1-6, is DTGVSQNPRHKITKRGQNVTFRCDPISEHNRLYWYRQTLGQGPEFLTYFQNEAQLEKSRLLSDRFSAERPKGSFSTLEIQRTEQGDSAMYLCASSFDGQGNSPLHFGNGTRLTVT.

This clonotype was observed a few times. CDR3 residues: CASSLVESQETQYF. The CDR3, as DNA: TGTGCCAGCAGCTTAGTTGAGAGTCAAGAGACCCAGTACTTC. The chain joins TRBV7-2 to TRBJ2-5, with D unresolved. V was clipped by 1 base and J by 2 bases, with 8 bases between them. This CDR3 has 14 amino acids. Germline V gives CDR1 SGHTA, CDR2 FQGNSA.

This clonotype has only a few counts. DNA for the CDR3: TGTGCCAGCAGTTTTTATGGGGGCGGCTACACCTTC. This gives the protein CASSFYGGGYTF. The chain recombines TRBV28 with TRBJ1-2, with D possibly being TRBD1 (6 bases). CDR1 is MDHEN and CDR2 is SYDVKM in the germline V gene. Trimming took off 3 bases at V and 8 bases at J, with 10 bases between the two ends. The CDR3 runs 12 residues.

This clonotype has more than one count but fewer than ten. The V and J genes are TRBV29-1 and TRBJ1-2, with D perhaps matching TRBD1 (6 bases). The CDR3 extends over 13 amino acids. Germline V CDR1 and CDR2: SQVTM, ANQGSEA. V shed 5 bases and J shed 4 bases, with 14 bases lying between them. CDR3 bases: TGCAGCGTTCGGGGGGACAAAATCTATGGCTACACCTTC. Translation gives CSVRGDKIYGYTF.

The V gene is TRBV3-1, the J gene TRBJ2-7; 13 nucleotides line up with TRBD2. Germline V gene sequence: CDR1 LGHDT, CDR2 YNNKEL (reference sequence). This CDR3 has 17 residues. V gave up 4 bases and J gave up 2 bases; unmatched junction bases: 8. CDR3 residues: CASSRGLGLAGAYEQYF. The CDR3 nucleotides are TGTGCCAGCAGCCGAGGATTAGGACTAGCGGGGGCCTACGAGCAGTACTTC.

V and J are TRBV27 and TRBJ2-7; D is uncertain. The CDR3 length is 14 residues. V lost 5 bases to trimming and J lost 5 bases, with 16 bases between them. The germline V gene has CDR1 MNHEY and CDR2 SMNVEV (reference sequence). The CDR3 here is CASSPRRVPDEQYF. In DNA, the CDR3 is TGTGCCAGCAGTCCCCGACGGGTACCGGACGAGCAGTACTTC.

This clonotype was detected many times. The rearrangement joins TRBV29-1 to TRBJ2-3; 9 positions agree with TRBD1. This CDR3 comprises 14 residues. Per germline, CDR1 SQVTM and CDR2 ANQGSEA. Trimming at V came to 3 bases and at J to 3 bases, leaving 4 bases not matched to a gene. The CDR3 loop reads CSVELGQGTDTQYF. DNA of the CDR3: TGCAGCGTTGAGCTAGGACAGGGGACAGATACGCAGTATTTT.

The chain is built from TRBV11-3 and TRBJ2-7, with D possibly being TRBD1 (5 bases). Trimming cost V 1 base and J 4 bases, with 8 bases left between them. Germline V gene data show CDR1 as SGHNT and CDR2 as YENEEA. This CDR3 is built from 13 residues. CDR3 protein: CASSLGTGYEQYF. DNA for the CDR3: TGTGCCAGCAGCTTAGGTACAGGTTACGAGCAGTACTTC.

This clonotype was picked up many times. V is TRBV27 and J is TRBJ2-6; D call uncertain. Trimming left V 5 bases short and J 0 bases short, with 5 bases between. Germline CDR1 reads MNHEY; CDR2 reads SMNVEV (reference sequence). The CDR3 has 14 residues. Here the CDR3 DNA reads TGTGCCAGCAGTCTCAACTCTGGGGCCAACGTCCTGACTTTC. Protein sequence: CASSLNSGANVLTF.

This clonotype was picked up a small number of times. The V gene is TRBV6-2 or TRBV6-3, the J gene TRBJ1-1, with D perhaps matching TRBD1 (5 bases). Trimming took off 7 bases at V and 1 base at J, with 19 bases between the two ends. The CDR3 sequence is 16 residues long. Germline V CDR1 and CDR2: MNHEY, SVGEGT. The CDR3 reads CASKGERDGSNTEAFF. CDR3 DNA sequence: TGTGCCAGCAAAGGGGAAAGGGACGGGTCGAACACTGAAGCTTTCTTT.

The CDR3 here is CASMTLGGNQPQHF. The DNA for the CDR3 is TGTGCCAGCATGACCCTGGGGGGCAATCAGCCCCAGCATTTT. The chain is built from TRBV12-3 or TRBV12-4 and TRBJ1-5; D perhaps matches TRBD1 (5 bases). This CDR3 has 14 residues. Between the trimmed V and J ends, which lost 7 bases and 2 bases, there was a span of 12 bases.

The V and J genes are TRBV20-1 and TRBJ2-2; TRBD1 matches 7 bases. The V and J ends lost 3 bases and 3 bases, in that order; junction bases with no gene match: 4. The CDR3 contains 14 residues. Looked up from germline, CDR1 is DFQATT and CDR2 is SNEGSKA (reference sequence). CDR3: CSARIQGDTGELFF. The DNA of the CDR3 is TGCAGTGCTAGGATTCAGGGGGACACCGGGGAGCTGTTTTTT.

J is TRBJ2-3 and V is TRBV11-2; D gene uncertain. From germline, CDR1 is SGHAT and CDR2 FQNNGV. This CDR3 has 14 amino acids. The V gene lost 5 bases and the J gene lost 2 bases, with 11 bases spanning the gap. CDR3 region: CASSPTGPTDTQYF. The CDR3 DNA reads TGTGCCAGCAGCCCGACGGGTCCCACAGATACGCAGTATTTT.

The chain couples TRBV7-9 to TRBJ2-7; D assignment may be TRBD1 or TRBD2 (8 bases each). The ends were cut back, 5 bases at V and 3 bases at J, with 20 bases in the middle. Germline CDR1 is SEHNR and CDR2 is FQNEAQ (reference sequence). The CDR3 sequence is 16 residues long. The CDR3 spells CASSPGQGGRYYEQYF. The CDR3 nucleotides read TGTGCCAGCAGCCCCGGACAGGGCGGGAGGTACTACGAGCAGTACTTC.

V gene TRBV29-1 combines with J gene TRBJ1-1, with D perhaps matching TRBD1 (5 bases). From germline, CDR1 is SQVTM and CDR2 ANQGSEA. This CDR3 is 13 amino acids long. The V end was cut by 6 bases, the J end by 6 bases, with 17 bases between. The CDR3 loop is CSVNRDPTAEAFF. CDR3 DNA sequence: TGCAGCGTCAACCGGGACCCAACGGCTGAAGCTTTCTTT. The full variable domain, rest sourced from reference TRBV29-1 and TRBJ1-1, is SAVISQKPSRDICQRGTSLTIQCQVDSQVTMMFWYRQQPGQSLTLIATANQGSEATYESGFVIDKFPISRPNLTFSTLTVSNMSPEDSSIYLCSVNRDPTAEAFFGQGTRLTVV.

This sequence joins TRBV20-1 and TRBJ2-3; D not certain. The V and J ends lost 3 bases and 2 bases respectively, with 6 bases between them. In germline, CDR1 is DFQATT, CDR2 SNEGSKA (reference sequence). CDR3 length: 12 residues. DNA for the CDR3: TGCAGTGCTAGCGGATCCACAGATACGCAGTATTTT. It yields the protein CSASGSTDTQYF.

The V and J genes are TRBV28 and TRBJ1-1; TRBD1 might be the D (5 bases). V was cut by 4 bases and J by 6 bases, with 12 bases left in between. Germline assignment: CDR1 MDHEN and CDR2 SYDVKM. The CDR3 is 13 amino acids. The CDR3 region is CASSSEDSAEAFF. In DNA, the CDR3 is TGTGCCAGCAGTTCGGAAGACAGCGCTGAAGCTTTCTTT.

This clonotype was picked up a small number of times. The rearrangement links TRBV18 to TRBJ1-3, with 10 bases identical to TRBD1. Germline loops: CDR1 KGHSH, CDR2 LQKENI. This CDR3 spans 16 amino acids. Trimming cost V 3 bases and J 4 bases; bases outside gene matches: 6. The CDR3 region is CASSPGTGVLGNTIYF. CDR3 nucleotides: TGTGCCAGCTCACCGGGGACAGGGGTTCTCGGAAACACCATATATTTT.

This clonotype was picked up many times. The rearrangement joins TRBV12-3 or TRBV12-4 to TRBJ1-5, with 7 bases aligning to TRBD1. The CDR3 has 14 residues. V lost 5 bases and J lost 1; bases outside the gene matches: 2. The CDR3 coding sequence is TGTGCCAGCAGTCGACAGGGCAGCAATCAGCCCCAGCATTTT. It is translated as CASSRQGSNQPQHF.

There are a few counts of this clonotype. This chain links TRBV7-6 with TRBJ1-1, with TRBD1 matching over 7 bases. CDR3 size: 13 residues. The V segment lost 1 base and the J segment 7 bases; nucleotides outside the gene matches: 3. Germline CDR1 reads SGHVS; CDR2 reads FNYEAQ. The CDR3 nucleotides read TGTGCCAGCAGCTTAGGGCGGGACAGTGAAGCTTTCTTT. This encodes CASSLGRDSEAFF.

The chain employs TRBV25-1 and TRBJ2-1; tentatively, D is TRBD2 (6 bases). The CDR3 spans 16 residues. The germline V gene encodes CDR1 MGHDK and CDR2 SYGVNS. V was clipped by 4 bases and J by 0 bases, with 13 bases between them. CDR3 loop: CASSAAGPSSYNEQFF. In nucleotides, the CDR3 is TGTGCCAGCAGTGCTGCGGGGCCGAGCTCCTACAATGAGCAGTTCTTC.

The J gene is TRBJ1-5, the V gene TRBV11-2, with D unresolved. V shed 1 base and J shed 6 bases, with 10 bases lying between them. Germline CDR1 reads SGHAT; CDR2 reads FQNNGV. This CDR3 has 14 amino acids. CDR3 protein: CASSLGYKVQPQHF. The CDR3 region has the DNA TGTGCCAGCAGCTTAGGGTACAAAGTTCAGCCCCAGCATTTT. The full variable domain, with the rest looked up from reference TRBV11-2 and TRBJ1-5, is EAGVAQSPRYKIIEKRQSVAFWCNPISGHATLYWYQQILGQGPKLLIQFQNNGVVDDSQLPKDRFSAERLKGVDSTLKIQPAKLEDSAVYLCASSLGYKVQPQHFGDGTRLSIL.

A few counts support this clonotype. The chain combines TRBV20-1 with TRBJ1-5, with D unclear. The length of the CDR3 is 13 residues. V was trimmed by 2 bases and J by 4 bases, leaving 9 bases between them. Germline assignment: CDR1 DFQATT and CDR2 SNEGSKA (reference sequence). CDR3 nucleotide sequence: TGCAGTGCTAGACCGTCCGGGAATCAGCCCCAGCATTTT. This encodes CSARPSGNQPQHF.

The table lists this clonotype with many counts. The chain couples TRBV14 to TRBJ1-3, with no clear D. The V gene's germline CDR1 is SGHDN and CDR2 FVKESK. This CDR3 spans 14 amino acids. V dropped 1 base and J dropped 0 bases, with 4 bases sitting between them. The CDR3 spells CASSQGNSGNTIYF. The CDR3 bases are TGTGCCAGCAGCCAAGGGAACTCTGGAAACACCATATATTTT. The full variable domain, its missing parts supplied by reference TRBV14 and TRBJ1-3, is EAGVTQFPSHSVIEKGQTVTLRCDPISGHDNLYWYRRVMGKEIKFLLHFVKESKQDESGMPNNRFLAERTGGTYSTLKVQPAELEDSGVYFCASSQGNSGNTIYFGEGSWLTVV.